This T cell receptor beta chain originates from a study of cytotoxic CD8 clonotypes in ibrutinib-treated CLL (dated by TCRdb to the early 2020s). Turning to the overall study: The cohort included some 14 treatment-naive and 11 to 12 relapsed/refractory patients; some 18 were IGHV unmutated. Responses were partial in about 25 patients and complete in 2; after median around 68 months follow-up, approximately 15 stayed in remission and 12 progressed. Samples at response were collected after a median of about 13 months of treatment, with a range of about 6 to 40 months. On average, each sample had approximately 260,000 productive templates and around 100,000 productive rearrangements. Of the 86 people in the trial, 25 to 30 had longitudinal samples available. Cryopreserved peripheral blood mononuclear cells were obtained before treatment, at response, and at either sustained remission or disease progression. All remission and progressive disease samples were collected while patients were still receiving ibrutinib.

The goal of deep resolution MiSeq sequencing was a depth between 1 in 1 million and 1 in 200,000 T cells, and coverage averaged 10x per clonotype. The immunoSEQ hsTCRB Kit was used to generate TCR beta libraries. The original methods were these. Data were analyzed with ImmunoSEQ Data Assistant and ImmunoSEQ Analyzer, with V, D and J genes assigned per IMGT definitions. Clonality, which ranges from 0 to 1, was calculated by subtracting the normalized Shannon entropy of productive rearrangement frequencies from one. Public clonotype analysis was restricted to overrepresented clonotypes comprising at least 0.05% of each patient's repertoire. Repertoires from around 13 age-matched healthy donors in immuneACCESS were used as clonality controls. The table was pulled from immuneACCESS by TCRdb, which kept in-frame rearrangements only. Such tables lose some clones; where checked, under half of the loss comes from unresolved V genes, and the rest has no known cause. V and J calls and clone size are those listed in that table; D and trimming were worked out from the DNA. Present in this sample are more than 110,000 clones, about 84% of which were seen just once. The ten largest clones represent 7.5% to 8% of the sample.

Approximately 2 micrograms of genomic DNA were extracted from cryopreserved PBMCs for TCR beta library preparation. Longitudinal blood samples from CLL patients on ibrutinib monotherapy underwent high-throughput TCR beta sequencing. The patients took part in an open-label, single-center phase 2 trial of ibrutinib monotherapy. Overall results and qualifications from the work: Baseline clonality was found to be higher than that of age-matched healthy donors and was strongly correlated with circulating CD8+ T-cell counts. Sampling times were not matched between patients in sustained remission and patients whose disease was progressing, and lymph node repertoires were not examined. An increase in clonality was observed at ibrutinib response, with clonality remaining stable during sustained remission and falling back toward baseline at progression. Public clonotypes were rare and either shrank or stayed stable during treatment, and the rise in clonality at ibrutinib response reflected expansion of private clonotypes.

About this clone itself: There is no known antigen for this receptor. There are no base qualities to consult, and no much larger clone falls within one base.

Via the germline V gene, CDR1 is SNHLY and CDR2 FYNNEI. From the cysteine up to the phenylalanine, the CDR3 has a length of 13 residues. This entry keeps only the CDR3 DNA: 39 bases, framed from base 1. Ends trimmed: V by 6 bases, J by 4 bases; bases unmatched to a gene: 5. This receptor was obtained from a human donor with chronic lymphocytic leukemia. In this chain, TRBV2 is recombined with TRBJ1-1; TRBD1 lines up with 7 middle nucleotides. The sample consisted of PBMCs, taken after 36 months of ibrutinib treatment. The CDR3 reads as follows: CASSLTGVTEAFF. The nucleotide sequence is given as TGTGCCAGCAGCCTTACAGGGGTCACTGAAGCTTTCTTT. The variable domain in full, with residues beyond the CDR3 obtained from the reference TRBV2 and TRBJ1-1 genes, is EPEVTQTPSHQVTQMGQEVILRCVPISNHLYFYWYRQILGQKVEFLVSFYNNEISEKSEIFDDQFSVERPDGSNFTLKIRSTKLEDSAMYFCASSLTGVTEAFFGQGTRLTVV.